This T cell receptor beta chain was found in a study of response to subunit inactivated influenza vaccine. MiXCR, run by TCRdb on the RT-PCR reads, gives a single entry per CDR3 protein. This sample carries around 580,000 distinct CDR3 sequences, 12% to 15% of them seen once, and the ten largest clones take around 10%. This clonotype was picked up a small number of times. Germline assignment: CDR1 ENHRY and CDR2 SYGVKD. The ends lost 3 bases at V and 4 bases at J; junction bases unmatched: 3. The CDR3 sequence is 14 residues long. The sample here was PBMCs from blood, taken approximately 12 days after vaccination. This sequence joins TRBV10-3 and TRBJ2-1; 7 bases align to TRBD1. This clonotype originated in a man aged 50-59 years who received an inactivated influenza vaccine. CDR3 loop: CAISDMGQYNEQFF. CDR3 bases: TGTGCCATCAGTGATATGGGACAGTACAATGAGCAGTTCTTC.